The 8 T cell receptor beta chains reported below all come from one sample, sequenced in a study of blood T cell repertoires in COVID-19. Sequencing was performed with immunoSEQ multiplex PCR; in TCRdb, only in-frame clones are kept and a portion is missing. The data hold 240,000 or so clones, with roughly nine tenths observed a single time. Input material: peripheral blood. The receptors derive from a man aged 55 to 70 with acute or convalescent COVID-19.

The chain employs TRBV10-3 and TRBJ2-1, with D perhaps matching TRBD2 (5 bases). This CDR3 spans 13 amino acids. V was pared by 10 bases and J by 3 bases, with 13 bases between. CDR1 and CDR2 (germline): ENHRY, SYGVKD. The CDR3 spells CATGSRDYNEQFF. DNA of the CDR3: TGTGCCACCGGATCCCGGGACTACAATGAGCAGTTCTTC.

The chain is built from TRBV11-3 and TRBJ1-6; TRBD1 agrees at 7 bases. V shed 3 bases, J shed 5 bases, and the junction held 4 bases outside the gene matches. CDR3 size: 15 residues. Germline CDR1 is SGHNT and CDR2 is YENEEA. CDR3 sequence: CASSFSTGDNSPLHF. In DNA, the CDR3 is TGTGCCAGCAGCTTCTCAACAGGGGATAATTCACCCCTCCACTTT.

To note about this clone: One junction end does not reproduce the germline sequence, and a read error may be involved. CDR3 sequence: CASSIVAGGKQPQHF. In DNA form, the CDR3 reads TGTGCCAGTAGTATAGTGGCAGGGGGCAAGCAGCCCCAGCATTTT. The chain couples TRBV19 to TRBJ1-5; 8 bases fit TRBD1. The CDR3 covers 15 residues. The germline V gene encodes CDR1 LNHDA and CDR2 SQIVND (reference sequence).

The rearrangement links TRBV4-2 to TRBJ1-3, with D maybe TRBD1 (5 bases). The V gene's germline CDR1 is LGHNA and CDR2 YNFKEQ. The CDR3 has 16 residues. Trimming shortened V by 2 bases and J by 0 bases, and 11 bases separated the two germline ends. CDR3 nucleotide sequence: TGTGCCAGCAGCCAACTAGGGGTTTCCTCTGGAAACACCATATATTTT. This gives the protein CASSQLGVSSGNTIYF.

This chain uses TRBV28 with TRBJ2-5; TRBD2 is a possible D gene (7 bases). The CDR3 spans 14 residues. Trimming stripped 5 bases from V and 4 bases from J, with 14 bases between. CDR1 MDHEN and CDR2 SYDVKM come from the germline V gene. This CDR3 is CASSIGGARETQYF. CDR3 nucleotide sequence: TGTGCCAGCAGTATAGGGGGGGCCCGAGAGACCCAGTACTTC.

This chain joins TRBV24-1 and TRBJ2-1; 9 bases agree with TRBD2. CDR1 KGHDR and CDR2 SFDVKD come from the germline V gene. V was clipped by 9 bases and J by 6 bases; unmatched bases: 11. This CDR3 has 15 residues. CDR3 residues: CATAWGLAGSNEQFF. The DNA for the CDR3 is TGTGCCACCGCCTGGGGACTAGCTGGCTCCAATGAGCAGTTCTTC.

V and J are TRBV5-5 and TRBJ1-3; no clear D gene. CDR1 and CDR2 (germline): SGHKS, YYEKEE (reference sequence). Trimming removed 1 base from V and 3 bases from J, with 5 bases in between. The CDR3 extends over 13 amino acids. As DNA, the CDR3 is TGTGCCAGCAGCTTGTCGGTTGGAAACACCATATATTTT. Protein: CASSLSVGNTIYF.

This chain links TRBV5-5 with TRBJ2-3, with D tentatively TRBD2 (5 bases). Germline lookup yields CDR1 SGHKS and CDR2 YYEKEE (reference sequence). This CDR3 is 16 amino acids long. V was shortened by 0 bases and J by 5 bases, with 16 bases between the two germline ends. CDR3 coding DNA: TGTGCCAGCAGCTTGGTGCGGTACCTTCGGGAAGATACGCAGTATTTT. This gives the protein CASSLVRYLREDTQYF.